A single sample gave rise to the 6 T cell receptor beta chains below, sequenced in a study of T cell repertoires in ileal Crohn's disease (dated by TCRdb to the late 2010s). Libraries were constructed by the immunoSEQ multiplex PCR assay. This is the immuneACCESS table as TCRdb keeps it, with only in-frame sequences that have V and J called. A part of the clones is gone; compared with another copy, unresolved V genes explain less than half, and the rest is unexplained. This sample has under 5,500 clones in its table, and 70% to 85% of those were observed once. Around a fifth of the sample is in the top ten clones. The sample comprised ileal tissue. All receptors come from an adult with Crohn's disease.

CDR3 bases: TGTGCCAGCAATTTTCGATTACGGTACAGGGCGTCGGAAGAGACCCAGTACTTC. Its protein is CASNFRLRYRASEETQYF. V usage is TRBV25-1 and J usage is TRBJ2-5; a weak D match, TRBD1 (6 bases). The V and J ends lost 7 bases and 3 bases respectively, with 27 bases between them. Looked up from germline, CDR1 is MGHDK and CDR2 is SYGVNS. There are 18 residues in the CDR3.

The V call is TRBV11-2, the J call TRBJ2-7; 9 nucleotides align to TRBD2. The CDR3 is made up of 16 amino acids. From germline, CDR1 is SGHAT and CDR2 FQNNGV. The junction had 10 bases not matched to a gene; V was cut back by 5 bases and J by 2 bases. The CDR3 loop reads CASSPSLAGIPYEQYF. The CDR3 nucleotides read TGTGCCAGCAGCCCCTCCCTAGCGGGAATACCCTACGAGCAGTACTTC.

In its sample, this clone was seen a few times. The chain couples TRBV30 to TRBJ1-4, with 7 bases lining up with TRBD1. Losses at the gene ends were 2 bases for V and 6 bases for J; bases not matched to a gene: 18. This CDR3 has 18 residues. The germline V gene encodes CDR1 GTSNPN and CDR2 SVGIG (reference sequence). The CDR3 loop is CAWSTTGFSKTGDEKLFF. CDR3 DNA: TGTGCCTGGAGTACCACCGGCTTTAGCAAAACAGGGGATGAAAAACTGTTTTTT.

CDR3 in DNA: TGTGCCAGCAGCCCGCTTAGGGAGACCGGGGAGCTGTTTTTT. It yields the protein CASSPLRETGELFF. J is TRBJ2-2 and V is TRBV11-2, with D possibly being TRBD2 (5 bases). V was shortened by 5 bases and J by 5 bases, with 12 bases between the two germline ends. This CDR3 has 14 residues. Germline V CDR1 and CDR2: SGHAT, FQNNGV.

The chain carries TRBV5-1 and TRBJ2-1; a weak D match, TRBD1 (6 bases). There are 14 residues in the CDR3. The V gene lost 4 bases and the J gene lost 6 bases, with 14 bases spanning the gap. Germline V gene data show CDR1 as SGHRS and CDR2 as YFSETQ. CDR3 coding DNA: TGCGCCAGCAGCCTGACTACAGGGAGCAATGAGCAGTTCTTC. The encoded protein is CASSLTTGSNEQFF.

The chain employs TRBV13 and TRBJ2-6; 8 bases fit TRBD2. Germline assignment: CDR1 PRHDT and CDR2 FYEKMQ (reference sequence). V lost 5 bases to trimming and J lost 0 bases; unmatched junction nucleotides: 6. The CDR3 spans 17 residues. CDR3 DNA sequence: TGTGCCAGCAGCCCGGGACTAGTGAGCTCTGGGGCCAACGTCCTGACTTTC. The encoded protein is CASSPGLVSSGANVLTF.